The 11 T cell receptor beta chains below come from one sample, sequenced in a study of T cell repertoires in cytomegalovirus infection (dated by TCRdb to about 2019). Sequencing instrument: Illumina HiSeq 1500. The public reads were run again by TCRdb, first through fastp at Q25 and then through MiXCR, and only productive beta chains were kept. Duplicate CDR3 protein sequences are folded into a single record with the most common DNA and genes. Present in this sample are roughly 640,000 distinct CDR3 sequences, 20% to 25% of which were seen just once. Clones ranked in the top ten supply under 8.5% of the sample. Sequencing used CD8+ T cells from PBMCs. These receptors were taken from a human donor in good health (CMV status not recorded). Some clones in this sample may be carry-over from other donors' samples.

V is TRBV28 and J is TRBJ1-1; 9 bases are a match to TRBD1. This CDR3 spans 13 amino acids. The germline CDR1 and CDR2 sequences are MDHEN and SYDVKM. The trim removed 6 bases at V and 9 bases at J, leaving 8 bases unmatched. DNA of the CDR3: TGTGCCAGCAGCCCTACAGGGGGCCCAAAAGCTTTCTTT. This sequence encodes CASSPTGGPKAFF.

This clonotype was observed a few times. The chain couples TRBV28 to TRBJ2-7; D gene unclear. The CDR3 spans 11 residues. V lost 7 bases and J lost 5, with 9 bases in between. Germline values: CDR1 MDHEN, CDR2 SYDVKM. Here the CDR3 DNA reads TGTGCCAGCAACGTAGGCAACGAGCAGTACTTC. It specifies CASNVGNEQYF.

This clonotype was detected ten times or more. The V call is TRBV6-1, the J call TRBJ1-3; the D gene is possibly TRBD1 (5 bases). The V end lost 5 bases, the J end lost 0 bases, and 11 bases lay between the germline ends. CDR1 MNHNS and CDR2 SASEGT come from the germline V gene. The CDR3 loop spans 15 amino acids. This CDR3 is CASSPGRLSGNTIYF. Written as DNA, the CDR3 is TGTGCCAGCAGTCCGGGACGGCTCTCTGGAAACACCATATATTTT.

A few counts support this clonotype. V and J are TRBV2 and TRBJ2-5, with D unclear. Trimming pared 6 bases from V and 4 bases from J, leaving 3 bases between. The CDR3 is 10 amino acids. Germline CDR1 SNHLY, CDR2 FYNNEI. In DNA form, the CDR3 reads TGTGCCAGCAGGTCAGAGACCCAGTACTTC. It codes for CASRSETQYF.

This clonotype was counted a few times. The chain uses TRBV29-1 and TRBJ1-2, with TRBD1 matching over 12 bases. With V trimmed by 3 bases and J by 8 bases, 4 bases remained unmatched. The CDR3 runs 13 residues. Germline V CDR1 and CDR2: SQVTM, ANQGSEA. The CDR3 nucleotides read TGCAGCGTTGAGGGCGGGACAGGGGGCGGCTACACCTTC. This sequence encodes CSVEGGTGGGYTF.

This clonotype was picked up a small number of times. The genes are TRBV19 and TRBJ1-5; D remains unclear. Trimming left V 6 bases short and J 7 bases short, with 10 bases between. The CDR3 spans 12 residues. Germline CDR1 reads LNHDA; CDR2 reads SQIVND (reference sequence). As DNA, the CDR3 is TGTGCCAGTAGCGACCCCAGACAGCCCCAGCATTTT. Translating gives CASSDPRQPQHF.

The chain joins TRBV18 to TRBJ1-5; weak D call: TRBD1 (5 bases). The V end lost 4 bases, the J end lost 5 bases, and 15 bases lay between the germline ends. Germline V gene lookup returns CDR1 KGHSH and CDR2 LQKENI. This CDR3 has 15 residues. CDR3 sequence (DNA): TGTGCCAGCTCACGGAGGCAGGGTCCGGATCAGCCCCAGCATTTT. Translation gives CASSRRQGPDQPQHF.

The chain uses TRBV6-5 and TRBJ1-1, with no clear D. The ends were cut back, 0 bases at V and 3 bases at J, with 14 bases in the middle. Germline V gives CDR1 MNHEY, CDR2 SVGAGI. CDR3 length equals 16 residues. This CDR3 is CASSYSGLGGHTEAFF. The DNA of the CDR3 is TGTGCCAGCAGTTACTCCGGGTTAGGCGGCCACACTGAAGCTTTCTTT.

The CDR3 sequence is CASSLEGFMNTEAFF. The DNA for the CDR3 is TGTGCCAGCAGTTTAGAGGGCTTCATGAACACTGAAGCTTTCTTT. J is TRBJ1-1 and V is TRBV27; D is undetermined. This CDR3 region has 15 residues. The V end was cut by 2 bases, the J end by 0 bases, with 10 bases between. Germline assignment: CDR1 MNHEY and CDR2 SMNVEV (reference sequence).

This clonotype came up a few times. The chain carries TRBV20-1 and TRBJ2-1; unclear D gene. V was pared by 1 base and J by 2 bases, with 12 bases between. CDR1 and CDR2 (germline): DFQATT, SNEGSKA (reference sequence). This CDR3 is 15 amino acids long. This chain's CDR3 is CSARAEKVTYNEQFF. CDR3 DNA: TGCAGTGCTAGAGCAGAGAAAGTCACCTACAATGAGCAGTTCTTC.

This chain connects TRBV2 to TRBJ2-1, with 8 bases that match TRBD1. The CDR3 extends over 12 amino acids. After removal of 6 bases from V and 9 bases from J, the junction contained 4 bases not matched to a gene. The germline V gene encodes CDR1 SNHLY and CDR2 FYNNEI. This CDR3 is CASSGQGPEQFF. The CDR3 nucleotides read TGTGCCAGCAGCGGACAGGGCCCTGAGCAGTTCTTC.